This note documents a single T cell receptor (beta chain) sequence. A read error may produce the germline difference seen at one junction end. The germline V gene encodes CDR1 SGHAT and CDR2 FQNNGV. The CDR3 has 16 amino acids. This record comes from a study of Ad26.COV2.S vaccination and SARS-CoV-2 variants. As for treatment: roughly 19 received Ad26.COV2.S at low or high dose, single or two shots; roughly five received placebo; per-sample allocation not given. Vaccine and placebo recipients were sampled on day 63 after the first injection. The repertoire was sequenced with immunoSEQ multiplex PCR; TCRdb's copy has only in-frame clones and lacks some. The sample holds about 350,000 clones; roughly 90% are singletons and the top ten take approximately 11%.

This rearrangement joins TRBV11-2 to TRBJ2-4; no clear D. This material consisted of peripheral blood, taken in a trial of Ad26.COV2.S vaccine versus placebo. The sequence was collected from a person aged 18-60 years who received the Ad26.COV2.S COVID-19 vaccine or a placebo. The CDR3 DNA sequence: TGTGCCAGCAGTTTAGATATTTTTCGGACCCTAAACATTCAGTACTTC. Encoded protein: CASSLDIFRTLNIQYF.